This T cell receptor beta chain stems from a study of blood T cell repertoires in COVID-19. The protocol was immunoSEQ multiplex PCR, while the TCRdb copy is restricted to in-frame clones and leaves out a portion. Here the sample spans around 55,000 clones, about nine tenths being singletons. There are 14 residues in the CDR3. Trimming removed 7 bases from V and 2 bases from J; junction bases left unmatched: 3. Germline V CDR1 and CDR2: KGHDR, SFDVKD. The rearrangement links TRBV24-1 to TRBJ2-3; TRBD2 matches at 9 bases. The TCR was taken from a man between 35 and 55 years old with acute or convalescent COVID-19. Sequencing was carried out using peripheral blood. CDR3 sequence: CATSSGRNTDTQYF. The CDR3 bases are TGTGCCACCAGCAGCGGGAGGAACACAGATACGCAGTATTTT.